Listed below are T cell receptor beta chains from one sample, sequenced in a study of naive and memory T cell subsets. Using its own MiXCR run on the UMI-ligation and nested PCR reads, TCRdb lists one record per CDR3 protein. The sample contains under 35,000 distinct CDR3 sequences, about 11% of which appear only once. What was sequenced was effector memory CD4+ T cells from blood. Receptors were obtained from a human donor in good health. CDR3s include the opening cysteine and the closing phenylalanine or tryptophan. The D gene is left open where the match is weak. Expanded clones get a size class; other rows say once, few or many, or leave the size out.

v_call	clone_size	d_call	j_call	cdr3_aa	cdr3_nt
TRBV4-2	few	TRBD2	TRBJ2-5	CASSQERTSGGETQYF	TGTGCCAGCAGCCAAGAACGGACTAGCGGGGGAGAGACCCAGTACTTC
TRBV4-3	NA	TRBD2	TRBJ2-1	CASSHLTGTSSHEQFF	TGCGCCAGCAGCCACCTCACCGGGACTAGCAGCCATGAGCAGTTCTTC
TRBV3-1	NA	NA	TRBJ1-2	CASSQGRQWGYGYTF	TGTGCCAGCAGCCAAGGAAGACAGTGGGGATATGGCTACACCTTC
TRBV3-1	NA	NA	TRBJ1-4	CASSQWGRGINEKLFF	TGTGCCAGCAGCCAGTGGGGTCGGGGGATCAATGAAAAACTGTTTTTT
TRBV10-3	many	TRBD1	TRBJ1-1	CAIRRTGLNTEAFF	TGTGCCATCAGGAGGACAGGGTTGAACACTGAAGCTTTCTTT
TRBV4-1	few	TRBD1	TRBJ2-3	CASSQGDRGLDTQYF	TGCGCCAGCAGCCAAGGGGACAGGGGTTTAGATACGCAGTATTTT
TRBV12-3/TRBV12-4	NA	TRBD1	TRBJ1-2	CASSLTGVGYTF	TGTGCCAGCAGTTTGACAGGGGTCGGCTACACCTTC
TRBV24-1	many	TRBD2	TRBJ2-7	CATSPSGGTTQYF	TGTGCCACCAGTCCTAGCGGGGGAACGACGCAGTACTTC
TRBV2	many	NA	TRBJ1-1	CASSGSDRSNTEAFF	TGTGCCAGCAGTGGGTCAGACAGGTCCAACACTGAAGCTTTCTTT
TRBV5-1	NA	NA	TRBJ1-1	CASSLGNSQGNTEAFF	TGCGCCAGCAGCTTGGGGAACTCACAGGGGAACACTGAAGCTTTCTTT
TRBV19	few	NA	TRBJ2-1	CASSTRAGGGYNEQFF	TGTGCCAGTAGTACCCGGGCGGGCGGTGGCTACAATGAGCAGTTCTTC
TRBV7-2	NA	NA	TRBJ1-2	CASSLFDSPYGYTF	TGTGCCAGCAGCTTATTTGACAGCCCCTATGGCTACACCTTC
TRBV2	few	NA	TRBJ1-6	CASKESGNYNSPLHF	TGTGCCAGCAAGGAGTCCGGGAACTATAATTCACCCCTCCACTTT
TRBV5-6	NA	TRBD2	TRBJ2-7	CASMGLAVKTTYEQYF	TGTGCCAGCATGGGCCTAGCGGTAAAAACGACCTACGAGCAGTACTTC
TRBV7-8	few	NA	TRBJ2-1	CASSQTRRTYNEQFF	TGTGCCAGCAGCCAGACTAGGCGCACATACAATGAGCAGTTCTTC
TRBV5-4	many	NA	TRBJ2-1	CASSHRDFSYNEQFF	TGTGCCAGCAGTCATCGTGATTTCTCCTACAATGAGCAGTTCTTC
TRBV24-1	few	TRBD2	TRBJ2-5	CATSDLSGEETQYF	TGTGCCACCAGTGATTTAAGCGGGGAAGAGACCCAGTACTTC
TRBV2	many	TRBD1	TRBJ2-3	CASRVGTGINTDTQYF	TGTGCCAGCAGGGTAGGGACAGGGATCAACACAGATACGCAGTATTTT
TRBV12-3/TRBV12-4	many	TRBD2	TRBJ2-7	CASSFGGEGYEQYF	TGTGCCAGCAGTTTTGGGGGGGAAGGGTACGAGCAGTACTTC
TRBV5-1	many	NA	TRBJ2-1	CASSPSALYNEQFF	TGCGCCAGCAGCCCTTCGGCCCTTTACAATGAGCAGTTCTTC
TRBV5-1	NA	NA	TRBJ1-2	CASSLDGNYGYTF	TGCGCCAGCAGCTTGGACGGGAACTATGGCTACACCTTC
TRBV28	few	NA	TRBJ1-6	CATSTTGLVSPLHF	TGTGCCACTTCCACCACAGGGTTAGTTTCACCCCTCCACTTT
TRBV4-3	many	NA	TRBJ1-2	CASSQSGRSYGYTF	TGCGCCAGCAGCCAGAGCGGACGGAGCTATGGCTACACCTTC
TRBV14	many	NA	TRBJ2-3	CASRQSTDTQYF	TGTGCCAGCAGACAATCCACAGATACGCAGTATTTT
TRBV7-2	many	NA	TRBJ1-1	CASSLSSFGAFF	TGTGCCAGCAGCTTAAGCAGTTTTGGAGCTTTCTTT
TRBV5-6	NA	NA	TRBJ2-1	CASRSDPLSYNEQFF	TGTGCCAGCAGATCCGATCCCCTCTCCTACAATGAGCAGTTCTTC
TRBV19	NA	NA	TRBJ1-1	CASSIYRNTEAFF	TGTGCCAGTAGTATCTACAGGAACACTGAAGCTTTCTTT
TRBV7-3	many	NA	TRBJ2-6	CASSRTGPSSGANVLTF	TGTGCCAGCAGCCGAACAGGCCCCTCTTCTGGGGCCAACGTCCTGACTTTC
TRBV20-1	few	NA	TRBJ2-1	CSAPPPGVSHEQFF	TGCAGTGCGCCACCGCCAGGGGTTTCCCATGAGCAGTTCTTC
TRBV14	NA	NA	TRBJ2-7	CASSQGLAYEQYF	TGTGCCAGCAGCCAAGGCCTAGCCTACGAGCAGTACTTC
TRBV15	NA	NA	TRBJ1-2	CATSRVGVYGYTF	TGTGCCACCAGCAGAGTGGGAGTTTATGGCTACACCTTC
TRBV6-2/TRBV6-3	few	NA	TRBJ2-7	CASSYPVNKPREDEQYF	TGTGCCAGCAGTTACCCCGTAAACAAGCCCCGGGAAGACGAGCAGTACTTC
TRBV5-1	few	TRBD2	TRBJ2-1	CASSLTSDGEQFF	TGCGCCAGCAGCTTGACTAGCGATGGTGAGCAGTTCTTC
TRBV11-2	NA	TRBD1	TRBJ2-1	CASSPRGQSSYNEQFF	TGTGCCAGCAGCCCCAGGGGACAGAGCTCCTACAATGAGCAGTTCTTC
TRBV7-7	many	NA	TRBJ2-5	CASSLTGGAETQYF	TGTGCCAGCAGCCTGACTGGGGGCGCCGAGACCCAGTACTTC
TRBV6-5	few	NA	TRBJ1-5	CASSFNGNQPQHF	TGTGCCAGCAGTTTTAACGGCAATCAGCCCCAGCATTTT
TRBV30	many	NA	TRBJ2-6	CAWSVPGANVLTF	TGTGCCTGGAGTGTCCCTGGGGCCAACGTCCTGACTTTC
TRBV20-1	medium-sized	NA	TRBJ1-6	CSASGGQGNSPLHF	TGCAGTGCTAGTGGCGGGCAGGGGAATTCACCCCTCCACTTT
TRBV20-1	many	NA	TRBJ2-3	CSANPSYLTDTQYF	TGCAGTGCAAATCCTTCTTACCTCACAGATACGCAGTATTTT
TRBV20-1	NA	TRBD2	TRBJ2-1	CSARDGAGGWDEQFF	TGCAGTGCTAGAGATGGGGCGGGAGGCTGGGATGAGCAGTTCTTC
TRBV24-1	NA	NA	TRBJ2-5	CATSDLRFGGIETQYF	TGTGCCACCAGTGATTTACGCTTTGGGGGCATAGAGACCCAGTACTTC
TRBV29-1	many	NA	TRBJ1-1	CSSGQTNTEAFF	TGCAGCTCAGGACAGACGAACACTGAAGCTTTCTTT
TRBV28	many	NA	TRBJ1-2	CASSLLQGSYGYTF	TGTGCCAGCAGTTTACTACAGGGATCCTATGGCTACACCTTC
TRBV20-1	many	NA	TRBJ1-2	CSARDSLLNPYGYTF	TGCAGTGCTAGAGATAGTCTCTTAAACCCCTATGGCTACACCTTC
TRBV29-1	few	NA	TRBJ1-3	CSVGGEGNTIYF	TGCAGCGTTGGAGGGGAAGGAAACACCATATATTTT
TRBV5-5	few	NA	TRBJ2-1	CASSFQAEPYNEQFF	TGTGCCAGCAGCTTTCAGGCGGAACCGTACAATGAGCAGTTCTTC
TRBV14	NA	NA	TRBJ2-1	CASSQWTGAQTYNEQFF	TGTGCCAGCAGCCAATGGACGGGAGCCCAGACGTACAATGAGCAGTTCTTC
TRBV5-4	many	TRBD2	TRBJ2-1	CASSSRTSGSYNEQFF	TGTGCCAGCAGCTCTAGGACTAGCGGCTCCTACAATGAGCAGTTCTTC
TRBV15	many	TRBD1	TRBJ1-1	CATSPGTGGLTEAFF	TGTGCCACCAGTCCCGGGACAGGGGGTTTGACTGAAGCTTTCTTT
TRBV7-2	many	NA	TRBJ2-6	CASSSHVSGANVLTF	TGTGCCAGCAGCTCCCATGTGTCCGGGGCCAACGTCCTGACTTTC
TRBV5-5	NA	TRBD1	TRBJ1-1	CASSPRATGGNTEAFF	TGTGCCAGCAGCCCTAGGGCCACAGGGGGGAACACTGAAGCTTTCTTT
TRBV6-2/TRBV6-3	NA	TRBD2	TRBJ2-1	CASSTPRGGAHYEQFF	TGTGCCAGCAGTACCCCTCGGGGGGGAGCGCATTATGAGCAGTTCTTC
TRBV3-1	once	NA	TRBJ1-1	CASSPAGGVGTEAFF	TGTGCCAGCAGCCCCGCGGGGGGGGTCGGGACTGAAGCTTTCTTT
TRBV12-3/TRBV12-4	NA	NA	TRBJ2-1	CASSLPGTGYNEQFF	TGTGCCAGCAGTTTACCGGGGACGGGGTACAATGAGCAGTTCTTC
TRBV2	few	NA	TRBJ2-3	CASGRGTDTQYF	TGTGCCAGCGGCCGGGGCACAGATACGCAGTATTTT
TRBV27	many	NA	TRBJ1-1	CASSKATIRTDEAFF	TGTGCCAGCAGCAAAGCGACCATAAGGACAGACGAAGCTTTCTTT
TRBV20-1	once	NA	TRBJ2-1	CSARDGGPLDNEQFF	TGCAGTGCTAGAGATGGCGGCCCCCTAGACAATGAGCAGTTCTTC
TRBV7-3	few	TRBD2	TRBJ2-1	CASSPLAGGQGEQFF	TGTGCCAGCAGCCCACTAGCGGGAGGGCAGGGTGAGCAGTTCTTC
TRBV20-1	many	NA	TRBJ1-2	CSARVGIRYGYTF	TGCAGTGCTAGAGTGGGTATCCGCTATGGCTACACCTTC